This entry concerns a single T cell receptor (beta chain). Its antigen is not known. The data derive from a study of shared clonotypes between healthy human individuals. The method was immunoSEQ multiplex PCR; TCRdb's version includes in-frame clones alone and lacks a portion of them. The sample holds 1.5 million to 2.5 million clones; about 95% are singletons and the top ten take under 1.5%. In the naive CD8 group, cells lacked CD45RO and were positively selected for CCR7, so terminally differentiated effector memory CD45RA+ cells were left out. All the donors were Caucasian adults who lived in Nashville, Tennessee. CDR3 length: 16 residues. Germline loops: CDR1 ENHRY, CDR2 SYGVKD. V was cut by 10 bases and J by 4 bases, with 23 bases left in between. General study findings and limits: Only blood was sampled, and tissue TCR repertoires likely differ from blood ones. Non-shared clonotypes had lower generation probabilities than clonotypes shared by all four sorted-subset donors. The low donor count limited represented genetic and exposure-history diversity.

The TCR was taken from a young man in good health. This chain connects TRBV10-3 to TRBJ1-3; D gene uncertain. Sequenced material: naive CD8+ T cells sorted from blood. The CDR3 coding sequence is TGTGCCACCCATGATAACTTCGGTAATGTCGGAAACACCATATATTTT. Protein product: CATHDNFGNVGNTIYF.